Below are 25 T cell receptor beta chains sequenced from a single sample in a study of blood T cell repertoires in COVID-19. This table comes from immunoSEQ multiplex PCR, and its TCRdb copy is limited to in-frame clones, with some not included. This sample has about 290,000 clones, with 80% to 90% found just once. The material sequenced was peripheral blood. These receptor sequences come from a woman younger than 45 with active or convalescent COVID-19.

The chain is built from TRBV9 and TRBJ1-1; D unclear. V was clipped by 5 bases and J by 4 bases, with 18 bases between them. This CDR3 contains 15 residues. Germline CDR1 is SGDLS and CDR2 is YYNGEE. This chain's CDR3 is CASRENEGWGTEAFF. CDR3 DNA sequence: TGTGCCAGCAGGGAAAACGAGGGATGGGGCACTGAAGCTTTCTTT.

The chain has TRBV29-1 and TRBJ1-3; weak D call: TRBD1 (5 bases). Trimming took 6 bases from V and 0 from J, leaving 12 bases between them. The CDR3 spans 14 residues. Looked up from germline, CDR1 is SQVTM and CDR2 is ANQGSEA. The CDR3 nucleotides read TGCAGCGTGGACAAGACCGGCTCTGGAAACACCATATATTTT. Translating gives CSVDKTGSGNTIYF.

The chain carries TRBV24-1 and TRBJ2-5; 16 bases map to TRBD2. Germline V lookup: CDR1 KGHDR, CDR2 SFDVKD. The J segment lost 5 bases and the V segment lost 7 bases, leaving 12 bases of the junction unmatched. The CDR3 covers 18 residues. CDR3 sequence: CATSPSAGLAGGFETQYF. The CDR3 coding sequence is TGTGCCACCAGCCCCAGTGCGGGACTAGCGGGGGGGTTTGAGACCCAGTACTTC.

V gene TRBV9 combines with J gene TRBJ2-1, with D maybe TRBD1 (6 bases). This CDR3 contains 15 residues. V shed 1 base and J shed 5 bases, with 13 bases lying between them. The germline V gene has CDR1 SGDLS and CDR2 YYNGEE. The CDR3 protein is CASSVRGNFDNEQFF. CDR3 in DNA: TGTGCCAGCAGCGTAAGGGGGAACTTTGACAATGAGCAGTTCTTC.

The chain recombines TRBV7-9 with TRBJ1-6; D remains unclear. Germline V lookup: CDR1 SEHNR, CDR2 FQNEAQ (reference sequence). This CDR3 contains 13 residues. Between the trimmed V and J ends, which lost 5 bases and 10 bases, there was a span of 12 bases. The CDR3 protein is CASSEREGSPLHF. The CDR3 nucleotides are TGTGCCAGCAGCGAGCGGGAAGGATCACCCCTCCACTTT.

The genes are TRBV5-4 and TRBJ1-4; D unclear. Germline-derived CDR1 and CDR2 are SGHNT and YYREEE (reference sequence). V dropped 1 base and J dropped 6 bases, with 10 bases sitting between them. This CDR3 has 14 residues. CDR3 sequence: CASSLFIGDEKLFF. CDR3 DNA sequence: TGTGCCAGCAGCTTGTTTATCGGGGATGAAAAACTGTTTTTT.

The rearrangement uses TRBV27 and TRBJ2-1, with a possible D match to TRBD2 (5 bases). Germline CDR1 MNHEY, CDR2 SMNVEV (reference sequence). Trimming stripped 5 bases from V and 7 bases from J, with 24 bases between. The CDR3 sequence is 17 residues long. The DNA of the CDR3 is TGTGCCAGCAGTCCCCTCCAATTACTAGACGGCCTGAATGAGCAGTTCTTC. It encodes CASSPLQLLDGLNEQFF.

This chain links TRBV19 with TRBJ1-3; D perhaps matches TRBD1 (6 bases). V was shortened by 9 bases and J by 4 bases, with 16 bases between the two germline ends. The CDR3 length is 14 residues. Germline V gene lookup returns CDR1 LNHDA and CDR2 SQIVND (reference sequence). The CDR3 reads CASGGPIDGNTIYF. CDR3 DNA: TGTGCCAGCGGGGGGCCGATTGACGGAAACACCATATATTTT.

The chain uses TRBV7-9 and TRBJ2-7, with 9 bases matching TRBD1. V lost 8 bases, J lost 0 bases, and 8 bases stayed unmatched. Germline CDR1 reads SEHNR; CDR2 reads FQNEAQ (reference sequence). The length of the CDR3 is 15 residues. The CDR3 DNA sequence: TGTGCCAGCGGAACAAACAGGGGGCTCTCCTACGAGCAGTACTTC. Amino acids: CASGTNRGLSYEQYF. Using reference TRBV7-9 and TRBJ2-7 for the parts outside the CDR3, the full variable domain is DTGVSQNPRHKITKRGQNVTFRCDPISEHNRLYWYRQTLGQGPEFLTYFQNEAQLEKSRLLSDRFSAERPKGSFSTLEIQRTEQGDSAMYLCASGTNRGLSYEQYFGPGTRLTVT.

This clone was counted a single time. A read error may produce the germline difference seen at one junction end. The rearrangement joins TRBV29-1 to TRBJ2-3, with a weak D call TRBD2 (7 bases). Germline V gene data show CDR1 as SQVTM and CDR2 as ANQGSEA. CDR3 length: 16 amino acids. The CDR3 spells CSVRPVGGGLPDTLYF. CDR3 coding DNA: TGCAGCGTTCGACCCGTAGGGGGGGGACTCCCAGATACGCTGTATTTT.

This chain links TRBV19 with TRBJ1-2, with D tentatively TRBD1 (6 bases). This CDR3 has 14 residues. The V gene lost 5 bases and the J gene lost 1 base, with 11 bases spanning the gap. Germline V gene sequence: CDR1 LNHDA, CDR2 SQIVND (reference sequence). CDR3 sequence (DNA): TGTGCCAGTAGTCCTCGACAGGATAACTATGGCTACACCTTC. Amino acid sequence: CASSPRQDNYGYTF.

This chain joins TRBV19 and TRBJ1-6; 8 bases fit TRBD1. The CDR3 is 16 amino acids. The V gene end was trimmed by 5 bases and the J gene end by 6 bases; junction bases not matched to a gene: 9. The germline gives CDR1 LNHDA, CDR2 SQIVND (reference sequence). CDR3 in DNA: TGTGCCAGTAGTGCCCGGCAGGGGGCGCGTAATTCACCCCTCCACTTT. This translates into CASSARQGARNSPLHF.

This clone was counted a few times. The CDR3 is CASSVTSGGAQYF. CDR3 nucleotide sequence: TGTGCCAGCAGTGTTACTAGCGGGGGTGCGCAGTACTTC. The chain combines TRBV27 with TRBJ2-7; 11 nucleotides align to TRBD2. CDR3 length equals 13 residues. The junction had 6 bases not matched to a gene; V was cut back by 5 bases and J by 9 bases. The germline V gene has CDR1 MNHEY and CDR2 SMNVEV (reference sequence).

The CDR3 nucleotides are TGTGCCAGCAGCCCAGGACTAGCGGGGGGTGCAGATACGCAGTATTTT. This gives the protein CASSPGLAGGADTQYF. This rearrangement joins TRBV7-2 to TRBJ2-3, with 14 bases matching TRBD2. CDR3 length: 16 residues. Germline V CDR1 and CDR2: SGHTA, FQGNSA. The ends lost 5 bases at V and 4 bases at J; junction bases unmatched: 5.

This clone was detected only a few times. The rearrangement links TRBV5-1 to TRBJ1-5; tentative D call: TRBD1 (5 bases). CDR1 is SGHRS and CDR2 is YFSETQ in the germline V gene. V gave up 0 bases and J gave up 7 bases, with 8 bases separating them. The CDR3 spans 13 residues. Written as DNA, the CDR3 is TGCGCCAGCAGCTTGGGGGGCTTGCAGCCCCAGCATTTT. It codes for CASSLGGLQPQHF.

The rearrangement links TRBV7-2 to TRBJ1-6; 9 positions agree with TRBD1. CDR3 length: 14 amino acids. Looked up from germline, CDR1 is SGHTA and CDR2 is FQGNSA. V gave up 8 bases and J gave up 9 bases; unmatched junction bases: 8. CDR3 loop: CASCWTGVSSPLHF. CDR3 bases: TGTGCCAGCTGTTGGACAGGGGTATCTTCACCCCTCCACTTT.

About this clone: Germline and junction disagree at one end, which may indicate a read error. V and J are TRBV7-2 and TRBJ2-7, with a weak D call TRBD1 (5 bases). The CDR3 runs 15 residues. Germline V gene sequence: CDR1 SGHTA, CDR2 FQGNSA. The CDR3 coding sequence is TGTGCCAGCAGCATAGCCCGGACACGGGTTTCCGAGCAGTACTTC. It codes for CASSIARTRVSEQYF.

The chain uses TRBV28 and TRBJ1-4; D gene unclear. This CDR3 region has 12 residues. Germline loops: CDR1 MDHEN, CDR2 SYDVKM. The germline V and J ends were trimmed by 8 bases and 5 bases, with 9 bases remaining between them. The CDR3 sequence is CASSSSNEKLFF. CDR3 coding DNA: TGTGCCAGCTCTTCCTCCAATGAAAAACTGTTTTTT.

The V and J genes are TRBV6-5 and TRBJ2-1; TRBD2 matches 7 bases. Germline V gene data show CDR1 as MNHEY and CDR2 as SVGAGI. With V trimmed by 2 bases and J by 4 bases, 5 bases remained unmatched. The CDR3 covers 15 residues. The CDR3 is CASSYEASGYNEQFF. CDR3 coding DNA: TGTGCCAGCAGTTACGAGGCTAGCGGTTACAATGAGCAGTTCTTC.

The table lists this clone with a few counts. The chain uses TRBV4-1 and TRBJ1-3, with D possibly matching TRBD1 (5 bases). Looked up from germline, CDR1 is MGHRA and CDR2 is YSYEKL. The ends were cut back, 1 base at V and 0 bases at J, with 7 bases in the middle. The CDR3 sequence is 15 residues long. The chain's CDR3 is CASSQGDSSGNTIYF. DNA of the CDR3: TGCGCCAGCAGCCAAGGGGACTCCTCTGGAAACACCATATATTTT.

This clone is a singleton in its sample. The chain joins TRBV7-9 to TRBJ1-1; D might be TRBD1 (5 bases). This CDR3 has 13 residues. Germline CDR1 SEHNR, CDR2 FQNEAQ (reference sequence). The germline V and J ends were trimmed by 4 bases and 1 base, with 7 bases remaining between them. The CDR3 spells CASSYGQNTEAFF. CDR3 sequence (DNA): TGTGCCAGCAGCTACGGACAGAACACTGAAGCTTTCTTT.

The chain has TRBV5-1 and TRBJ1-2, with D maybe TRBD1 (6 bases). This CDR3 contains 16 residues. Germline CDR1 reads SGHRS; CDR2 reads YFSETQ. With 0 bases removed from V and 5 bases from J, the gap between germline ends came to 17 bases. Here the CDR3 reads CASSLDQTGSNYGYTF. The CDR3 DNA sequence: TGCGCCAGCAGCTTGGACCAAACAGGGAGCAATTATGGCTACACCTTC.

Here the CDR3 reads CASSPPGANVLTF. In DNA form, the CDR3 reads TGTGCCAGCAGCCCCCCAGGGGCCAACGTCCTGACTTTC. The genes are TRBV4-2 and TRBJ2-6; D ambiguous. The CDR3 has 13 residues. V was shortened by 4 bases and J by 4 bases, with 5 bases between the two germline ends. CDR1 is LGHNA, CDR2 YNFKEQ, per germline.

The V call is TRBV11-2, the J call TRBJ2-7; 8 bases agree with TRBD2. Per the germline V gene, CDR1 is SGHAT and CDR2 is FQNNGV. This CDR3 has 15 amino acids. V trimming: 1 base; J trimming: 2 bases; junction bases outside the gene matches: 4. The CDR3 coding sequence is TGTGCCAGCAGCTTAGTTGCGGGGGGACCCTACGAGCAGTACTTC. Translating gives CASSLVAGGPYEQYF.

This clone was counted many times. The J gene is TRBJ2-7, the V gene TRBV4-3, with TRBD1 matching 8 bases. CDR3 length: 15 residues. CDR1 LGHNA and CDR2 YSLEER come from the germline V gene. V gave up 3 bases and J gave up 5 bases; unmatched junction bases: 9. CDR3 in DNA: TGCGCCAGCAGCCAGAGTCCGGGACAGGCTCACGAGCAGTACTTC. Translation gives CASSQSPGQAHEQYF.